A selection of T cell receptor beta chains follows, all from one sample in a study of cytomegalovirus exposure and HLA in healthy donors. TCRdb's table, derived via immunoSEQ multiplex PCR, lists solely in-frame clones and lacks some. The sample lists 38,000 or so clones; over 85% were seen once. Material for sequencing was PBMCs. These receptors were taken from a man in his late teens or twenties in good health and CMV-seronegative. CDR3s include the opening cysteine and the closing phenylalanine or tryptophan. The D gene is left open where the match is weak. Part of the rows lack a size; the others show once, few, many or a class for expanded clones.

size: -
D: -
J: TRBJ2-7
V: TRBV21-1
DNA: TGTGCCAGCAATAGACCGGGACTTTGCTCCTACGAGCAGTACTTC
CDR3: CASNRPGLCSYEQYF

size: -
D: TRBD1
J: TRBJ1-5
V: TRBV19
DNA: TGTGCCAGTAGTACAGGGACAGTAGATCAGCCCCAGCATTTT
CDR3: CASSTGTVDQPQHF

size: -
D: TRBD1
J: TRBJ2-4
V: TRBV14
DNA: TGTGCCAGCAGCCCGAGGACAGGTCCCTTGGGGATTCAGTACTTC
CDR3: CASSPRTGPLGIQYF

size: -
D: TRBD1
J: TRBJ2-2
V: TRBV4-1
DNA: TGCGCCAGCAGCCTCAGACAGGGTTTTAGCGGGGAGCTGTTTTTT
CDR3: CASSLRQGFSGELFF

size: once
D: TRBD2
J: TRBJ2-2
V: TRBV7-6
DNA: TGTGCCAGCAGCTCACTACTGGGACTAGCGGGAGCCTCCGGGGAGCTGTTTTTT
CDR3: CASSSLLGLAGASGELFF

size: -
D: -
J: TRBJ2-3
V: TRBV12-5
DNA: TGTGCTAGTGGGGTGGATGCAGGTACGCAGTATTTT
CDR3: CASGVDAGTQYF

size: once
D: -
J: TRBJ2-7
V: TRBV6-5
DNA: TGTGCCAGCAGTTATCACAGGAGCTCCTACGAGCAGTACTTC
CDR3: CASSYHRSSYEQYF

size: -
D: TRBD1
J: TRBJ2-5
V: TRBV10-3
DNA: TGTGCCTCCATGGGACCCGGGACAGGGGGAGAGACCCAGTACTTC
CDR3: CASMGPGTGGETQYF

size: -
D: -
J: TRBJ2-2
V: TRBV7-3
DNA: TGTGCCAGCAGCTTAATGGAGGGCACGCACACCGGGGAGCTGTTTTTT
CDR3: CASSLMEGTHTGELFF

size: -
D: TRBD2
J: TRBJ2-1
V: TRBV5-1
DNA: TGCGCCAGCAGCTTCGGGGGGGATGAGCAGTTCTTC
CDR3: CASSFGGDEQFF

size: -
D: -
J: TRBJ2-1
V: TRBV9
DNA: TGTGCCAGCAGCGTAGCCCTCCCAACCCGGACAGTTTACAATGAGCAGTTCTTC
CDR3: CASSVALPTRTVYNEQFF

size: -
D: TRBD2
J: TRBJ2-1
V: TRBV27
DNA: TGTGCCAGCAATCCAAGTAGCGGGGGGGCCCGTCGTAATGAGCAGTTCTTC
CDR3: CASNPSSGGARRNEQFF

size: -
D: -
J: TRBJ1-5
V: TRBV6-5
DNA: TGTGCCAGCAGTTACTCCAACAGGGCGAATCAGCCCCAGCATTTT
CDR3: CASSYSNRANQPQHF

size: -
D: -
J: TRBJ2-2
V: TRBV6-1
DNA: TGTGCCAGCAAAGACTTGTCCCCTATCGGGGAGCTGTTTTTT
CDR3: CASKDLSPIGELFF

size: medium-sized
D: TRBD1
J: TRBJ1-4
V: TRBV27
DNA: TGTGCCAGCAGTGGGACAGCATCTGCAACTAATGAAAAACTGTTTTTT
CDR3: CASSGTASATNEKLFF

size: -
D: TRBD1
J: TRBJ2-7
V: TRBV9
DNA: TGTGCCAGCAGCGTAGGACAACAGGGGGGTAGCTCCTACGAGCAGTACTTC
CDR3: CASSVGQQGGSSYEQYF

size: -
D: TRBD1
J: TRBJ1-1
V: TRBV2
DNA: TGTGCCAGCAGGGGGGGACAGGGGTTTTCGAACACTGAAGCTTTCTTT
CDR3: CASRGGQGFSNTEAFF

size: few
D: -
J: TRBJ2-7
V: TRBV11-3
DNA: TGTGCCAGCAGCTTAGGCGGTTCGGTCGTCGAGCAGTACTTC
CDR3: CASSLGGSVVEQYF

size: few
D: TRBD2
J: TRBJ2-3
V: TRBV6-4
DNA: TGTGCCAGCAGTGAGCGGGGGGAAACAGATACGCAGTATTTT
CDR3: CASSERGETDTQYF

size: once
D: -
J: TRBJ1-5
V: TRBV4-1
DNA: TGCGCCAGCAGCCAAGTTTATGCGCCGAATCAGCCCCAGCATTTT
CDR3: CASSQVYAPNQPQHF

size: -
D: TRBD2
J: TRBJ2-1
V: TRBV11-3
DNA: TGTGCCAGCAGCTATAGCGGGCCCGACCACAATGAGCAGTTCTTC
CDR3: CASSYSGPDHNEQFF

size: -
D: -
J: TRBJ2-5
V: TRBV5-6
DNA: TGTGCCAGCAGCTTGGGCAGGGTGGCGGAGACCCAGTACTTC
CDR3: CASSLGRVAETQYF

size: -
D: -
J: TRBJ2-6
V: TRBV6-5
DNA: TGTGCCAGCAGTTACGAGATCTCTGGGGCCAACGTCCTGACTTTC
CDR3: CASSYEISGANVLTF

size: -
D: -
J: TRBJ2-3
V: TRBV6-1
DNA: TGTGCCAGCAGTGAAGCGGGACACGACACAGATACGCAGTATTTT
CDR3: CASSEAGHDTDTQYF

size: -
D: -
J: TRBJ2-6
V: TRBV7-8
DNA: TGTGCCAGCAGTGAGTCCTCTGGGGCCAACGTCCTGACTTTC
CDR3: CASSESSGANVLTF

size: -
D: TRBD1
J: TRBJ2-7
V: TRBV14
DNA: TGTGCCAGCAGTGCGACAGGGAACCAGAATTACGAGCAGTACTTC
CDR3: CASSATGNQNYEQYF

size: -
D: -
J: TRBJ2-2
V: TRBV28
DNA: TGTGCCAGCAGTTTAGGGGGCATTTTCGGGGAGCTGTTTTTT
CDR3: CASSLGGIFGELFF

size: -
D: -
J: TRBJ2-7
V: TRBV6-5
DNA: TGTGCCAGCAATGCAGGGGCTTCTTTCTACGAGCAGTACTTC
CDR3: CASNAGASFYEQYF

size: -
D: -
J: TRBJ1-1
V: TRBV9
DNA: TGTGCCAGCAGCGTAGACGGGGACACTGAAGCTTTCTTT
CDR3: CASSVDGDTEAFF

size: -
D: TRBD2
J: TRBJ2-1
V: TRBV6-1
DNA: TGTGCCAGCAGTGCCGTACTAGCGGGGCCGGAGCATGAGCAGTTCTTC
CDR3: CASSAVLAGPEHEQFF

size: -
D: TRBD2
J: TRBJ2-2
V: TRBV5-1
DNA: TGCGCCAGCAGCTTGGAAGGACTAGCGGGGGGGCCCGGGGAGCTGTTTTTT
CDR3: CASSLEGLAGGPGELFF

size: -
D: -
J: TRBJ1-5
V: TRBV6-1
DNA: TGTGCCGTGCGAGGGAATAGCAATCAGCCCCAGCATTTT
CDR3: CAVRGNSNQPQHF